One sample yielded the 14 T cell receptor beta chains listed below, sequenced in a study of sequential checkpoint blockade in melanoma. The treatment: randomized to nivolumab then ipilimumab (arm A) or the reverse (arm B). The repertoire was sequenced with immunoSEQ multiplex PCR; TCRdb's copy has only in-frame clones and lacks some. The table lists approximately 2,700 clones, 18% of them singletons, with about 20% in the top ten. The sequences come from tumor tissue (inferred from file names), collected from a patient given nivolumab and ipilimumab in sequence. The receptors were gathered from a human donor with melanoma.

J is TRBJ1-4 and V is TRBV5-1; D unresolved. Germline V gene data show CDR1 as SGHRS and CDR2 as YFSETQ. The CDR3 totals 16 residues. V shed 0 bases and J shed 3 bases, with 12 bases lying between them. The CDR3 DNA reads as TGCGCCAGCAGCTTGGGGGCGCGGGGTTCTAATGAAAAACTGTTTTTT. Translation: CASSLGARGSNEKLFF.

V is TRBV6-8 and J is TRBJ1-1; D uncertain. V was cut by 6 bases and J by 1 base, with 9 bases left in between. The CDR3 runs 13 residues. Germline V CDR1 and CDR2: MNHGY, SAAAGT. The CDR3 loop reads CASRGRTNTEAFF. The CDR3, as DNA: TGTGCCAGCAGAGGACGGACGAACACTGAAGCTTTCTTT.

This clone was found a few times. The genes are TRBV6-8 and TRBJ2-2; D remains unclear. This CDR3 comprises 14 residues. Germline V CDR1 and CDR2: MNHGY, SAAAGT. V was cut by 2 bases and J by 7 bases, with 11 bases left in between. DNA of the CDR3: TGTGCCAGCAGTTACGTTGCGTCAGACGGGGAGCTGTTTTTT. Translation gives CASSYVASDGELFF.

V usage is TRBV5-1 and J usage is TRBJ2-1, with D possibly matching TRBD2 (5 bases). V was pared by 0 bases and J by 5 bases, with 12 bases between. Germline CDR1 and CDR2: SGHRS and YFSETQ. The CDR3 is 15 amino acids. The CDR3 protein is CASSLARTRDNEQFF. CDR3 bases: TGCGCCAGCAGCTTGGCCAGGACTCGAGACAATGAGCAGTTCTTC.

This clone has a count of ten or more. The rearrangement links TRBV11-3 to TRBJ2-5; TRBD2 matches 14 bases. The V segment lost 3 bases and the J segment 4 bases; nucleotides outside the gene matches: 4. CDR3 length equals 16 residues. CDR1 is SGHNT and CDR2 is YENEEA in the germline V gene. CDR3: CASSLGLAGEGETQYF. The DNA of the CDR3 is TGTGCCAGCAGCTTGGGACTAGCGGGAGAGGGAGAGACCCAGTACTTC.

The genes are TRBV2 and TRBJ2-1; D is unclear. The CDR3 is 14 amino acids. V dropped 7 bases and J dropped 0 bases, with 10 bases sitting between them. The germline CDR1 and CDR2 sequences are SNHLY and FYNNEI. CDR3 coding DNA: TGTGCCAGCAAAGGGCCGAGCTCCTACAATGAGCAGTTCTTC. Amino acid sequence: CASKGPSSYNEQFF.

This clone has only a few counts. The rearrangement joins TRBV6-8 to TRBJ2-7; either TRBD1 or TRBD2 may fit D (5 bases each). Germline-derived CDR1 and CDR2 are MNHGY and SAAAGT. The CDR3 loop spans 13 amino acids. Trimming cost V 6 bases and J 3 bases, with 12 bases left between them. The CDR3 DNA is TGTGCCAGCAGGACCTGGGACCACTACGAGCAGTACTTC. This sequence encodes CASRTWDHYEQYF.

The rearrangement links TRBV5-1 to TRBJ2-6, with 7 bases that match TRBD1. The CDR3 extends over 17 amino acids. From germline, CDR1 is SGHRS and CDR2 YFSETQ. With V trimmed by 3 bases and J by 0 bases, 6 bases remained unmatched. CDR3 DNA sequence: TGCGCCAGCAGCTATCACAGGGGAATCTCTGGGGCCAACGTCCTGACTTTC. Encoded protein: CASSYHRGISGANVLTF.

The rearrangement uses TRBV18 and TRBJ2-5; 9 bases are shared with TRBD2. V shed 0 bases, J shed 5 bases, and the junction held 4 bases outside the gene matches. Germline CDR1 reads KGHSH; CDR2 reads LQKENI. The CDR3 is 15 residues long. CDR3 loop: CASSPPLAGRETQYF. The CDR3 region has the DNA TGTGCCAGCTCACCACCGCTAGCGGGGAGGGAGACCCAGTACTTC.

In its sample, this clone was seen many times. The J gene is TRBJ1-5, the V gene TRBV11-3, with D perhaps matching TRBD1 (5 bases). Germline CDR1 is SGHNT and CDR2 is YENEEA. With 5 bases removed from V and 0 bases from J, the gap between germline ends came to 14 bases. CDR3 length: 16 amino acids. The CDR3 protein is CASSTSGYGSNQPQHF. The CDR3 DNA sequence: TGTGCCAGCAGCACCTCAGGGTATGGTAGCAATCAGCCCCAGCATTTT.

This clone was seen a few times. CDR3: CASSQERNTEAFF. The CDR3 nucleotides read TGTGCCAGCTCACAGGAGMGGAACACTGAAGCTTTCTTT. The rearrangement uses TRBV18 and TRBJ1-1; no clear D gene. Germline V gives CDR1 KGHSH, CDR2 LQKENI. CDR3 length equals 13 residues. V dropped 4 bases and J dropped 1 base, with 7 bases sitting between them.

This clone was picked up a small number of times. The V and J genes are TRBV6-8 and TRBJ1-2; 8 nucleotides line up with TRBD1. This CDR3 region has 14 residues. The germline CDR1 and CDR2 sequences are MNHGY and SAAAGT. With V trimmed by 5 bases and J by 2 bases, 4 bases remained unmatched. The CDR3 spells CASSPNRGNYGYTF. As DNA, the CDR3 is TGTGCCAGCAGTCCGAACAGGGGGAACTATGGCTACACCTTC.

This clone is judged medium-sized (0.01 to 0.1%). The chain couples TRBV6-8 to TRBJ1-2, with TRBD1 matching over 7 bases. V lost 7 bases to trimming and J lost 4 bases; unmatched junction nucleotides: 9. Germline CDR1 reads MNHGY; CDR2 reads SAAAGT. The length of the CDR3 is 14 residues. The CDR3 DNA sequence: TGTGCCAGCAACCCAGGGACAGCCTTCTATGGCTACACCTTC. The encoded protein is CASNPGTAFYGYTF.

This clone has just a few counts. The genes are TRBV19 and TRBJ1-1; D not certain. V was pared by 6 bases and J by 1 base, with 12 bases between. The germline gives CDR1 LNHDA, CDR2 SQIVND (reference sequence). This CDR3 has 14 residues. The CDR3 DNA reads as TGTGCCAGTAGCCCGGGAGGAACGAACACTGAAGCTTTCTTT. Its protein product is CASSPGGTNTEAFF.